The sequence of this TCR beta chain was determined in a study of cytomegalovirus exposure and HLA in healthy donors. Across the study: Early on, a data release was issued that held about 85 million unique TCRs from HLA-typed donors. Study-wide findings and caveats: Cytomegalovirus-associated TCR beta chains were listed, numbering some 180. The later analysis indicated that the majority of CMV-associated TCR beta chains appeared HLA-restricted. Judged likely to be a sequencing artifact was a cluster of highly shared sequence variants.

The PCR was carried out with 60 Vbeta primers and 13 Jbeta primers. Libraries were prepared by immunoSEQ multiplex PCR; TCRdb keeps only in-frame clonotypes and omits some of them. The repertoire holds about 250,000 clones, under 80% seen once, with about 2.1% in the top ten. A remark on this clone: What it binds is not known.

What was sequenced was PBMCs. This clonotype was obtained from a female donor in good health and CMV-seronegative.

The CDR3 loop is CASSAARQANTEAFF. CDR3 bases: TGTGCCAGCTCAGCCGCGAGACAGGCAAACACTGAAGCTTTCTTT. This sequence joins TRBV18 and TRBJ1-1; possible D gene TRBD1, 6 bases. Germline V gives CDR1 KGHSH, CDR2 LQKENI. CDR3 length: 15 amino acids. The V end lost 5 bases, the J end lost 2 bases, and 15 bases lay between the germline ends.